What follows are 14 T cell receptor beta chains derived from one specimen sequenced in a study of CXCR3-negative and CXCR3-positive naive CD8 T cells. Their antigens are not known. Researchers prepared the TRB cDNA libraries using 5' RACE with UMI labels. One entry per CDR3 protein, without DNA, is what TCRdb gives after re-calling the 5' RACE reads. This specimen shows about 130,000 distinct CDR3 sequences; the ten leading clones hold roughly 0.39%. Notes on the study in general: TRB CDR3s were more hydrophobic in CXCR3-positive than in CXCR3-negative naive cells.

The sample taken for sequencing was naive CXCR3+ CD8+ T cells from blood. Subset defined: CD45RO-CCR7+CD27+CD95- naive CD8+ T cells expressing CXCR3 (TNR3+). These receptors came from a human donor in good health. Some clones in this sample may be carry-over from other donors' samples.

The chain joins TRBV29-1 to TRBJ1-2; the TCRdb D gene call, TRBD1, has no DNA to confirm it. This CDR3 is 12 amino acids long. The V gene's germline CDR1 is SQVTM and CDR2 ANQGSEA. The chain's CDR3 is CSVDRDVYGYTF.

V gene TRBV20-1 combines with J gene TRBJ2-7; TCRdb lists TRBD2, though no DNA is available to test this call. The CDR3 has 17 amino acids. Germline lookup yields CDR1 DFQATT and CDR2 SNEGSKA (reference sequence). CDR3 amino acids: CSARGLAGVRSSYEQYF.

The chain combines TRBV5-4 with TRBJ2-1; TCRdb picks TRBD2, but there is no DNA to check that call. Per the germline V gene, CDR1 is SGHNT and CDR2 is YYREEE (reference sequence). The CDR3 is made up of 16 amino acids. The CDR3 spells CASSAGLAGSYNEQFF.

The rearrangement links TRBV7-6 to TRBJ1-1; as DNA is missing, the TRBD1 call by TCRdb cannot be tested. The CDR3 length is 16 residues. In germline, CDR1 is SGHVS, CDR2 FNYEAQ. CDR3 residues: CASSSLQGVRNTEAFF.

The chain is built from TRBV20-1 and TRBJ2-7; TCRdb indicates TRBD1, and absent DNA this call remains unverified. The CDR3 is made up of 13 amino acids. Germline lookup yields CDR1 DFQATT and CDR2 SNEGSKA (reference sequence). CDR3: CSARGQGAYEQYF.

CDR3 sequence reads: CASSEPGGTSEQYF. This chain joins TRBV2 and TRBJ2-7; as DNA is missing, the TRBD1 call by TCRdb cannot be tested. CDR3 length: 14 amino acids. Germline V gives CDR1 SNHLY, CDR2 FYNNEI. The whole variable domain, remainder taken from reference TRBV2 and TRBJ2-7, is EPEVTQTPSHQVTQMGQEVILRCVPISNHLYFYWYRQILGQKVEFLVSFYNNEISEKSEIFDDQFSVERPDGSNFTLKIRSTKLEDSAMYFCASSEPGGTSEQYFGPGTRLTVT.

This CDR3 reads CASSPTKLFEQFF. The chain combines TRBV4-2 with TRBJ2-1. The V gene's germline CDR1 is LGHNA and CDR2 YNFKEQ. CDR3 length equals 13 residues.

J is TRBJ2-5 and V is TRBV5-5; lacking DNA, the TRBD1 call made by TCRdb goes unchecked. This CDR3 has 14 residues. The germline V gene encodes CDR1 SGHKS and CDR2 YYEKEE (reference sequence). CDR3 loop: CASSHLRGWETQYF.

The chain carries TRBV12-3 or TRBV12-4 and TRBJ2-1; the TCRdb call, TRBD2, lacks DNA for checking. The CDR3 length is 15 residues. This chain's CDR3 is CASSFASGSVYEQFF.

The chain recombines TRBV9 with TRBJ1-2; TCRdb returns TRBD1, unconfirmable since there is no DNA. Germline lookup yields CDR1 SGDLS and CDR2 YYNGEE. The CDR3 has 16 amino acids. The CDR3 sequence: CASSDLGQVTAYGYTF.

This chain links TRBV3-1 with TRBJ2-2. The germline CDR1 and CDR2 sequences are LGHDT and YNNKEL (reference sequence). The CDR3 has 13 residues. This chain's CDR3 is CASRDTNTGELFF.

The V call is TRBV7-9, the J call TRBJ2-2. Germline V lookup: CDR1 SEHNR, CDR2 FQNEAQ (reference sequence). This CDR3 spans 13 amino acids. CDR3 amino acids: CAIGPNLSGELFF.

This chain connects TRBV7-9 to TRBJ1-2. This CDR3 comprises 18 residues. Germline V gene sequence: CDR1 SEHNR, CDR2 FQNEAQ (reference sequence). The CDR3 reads CASSLGDGVSGDGNGYTF.

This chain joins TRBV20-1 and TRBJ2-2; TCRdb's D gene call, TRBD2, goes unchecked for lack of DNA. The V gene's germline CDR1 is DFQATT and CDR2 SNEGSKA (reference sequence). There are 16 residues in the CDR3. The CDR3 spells CSARDPGLAGTGELFF.